This entry concerns a single T cell receptor beta chain. The antigen remains unidentified. Specified time point: blood 4 weeks post-SBRT, at nephrectomy. Treatment of the sample: 15 Gy SBRT to primary tumor, nephrectomy 4 weeks later. Nephrectomy followed 15 Gy stereotactic body radiation by 4 weeks. The tumor was a clear cell renal cell carcinoma. This sample was included in a study of radiation and T cells in renal cell carcinoma. Overall study results and limits: Baseline intratumoral clonotype presence is unknown without pretreatment biopsies.

The CDR3 loop spans 15 amino acids. The germline V gene has CDR1 MNHEY and CDR2 SVGAGI. The V end lost 2 bases, the J end lost 6 bases, and 16 bases lay between the germline ends. Repertoires were generated with immunoSEQ multiplex PCR, while TCRdb's copy carries only in-frame clones and drops some. The data hold some 64,000 clones, with 60% to 85% observed a single time. The chain links TRBV6-5 to TRBJ1-1, with unresolved D. This receptor was taken from a man aged 55 to 69 with renal cell carcinoma. The material sequenced was blood, taken from a patient whose treatment included radiotherapy and nephrectomy. The CDR3 DNA sequence: TGTGCCAGCAGTTACCGGTATGCTTTCGGGGCTGAAGCTTTCTTT. It codes for CASSYRYAFGAEAFF.